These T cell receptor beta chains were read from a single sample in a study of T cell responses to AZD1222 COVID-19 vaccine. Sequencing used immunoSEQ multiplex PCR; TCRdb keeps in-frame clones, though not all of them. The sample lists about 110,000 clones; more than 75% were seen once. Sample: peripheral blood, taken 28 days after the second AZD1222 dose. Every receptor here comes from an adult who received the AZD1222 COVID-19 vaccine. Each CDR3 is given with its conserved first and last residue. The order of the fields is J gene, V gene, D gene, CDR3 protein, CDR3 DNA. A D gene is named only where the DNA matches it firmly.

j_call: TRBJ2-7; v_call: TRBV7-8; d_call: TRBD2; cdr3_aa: CASSPRGGARNEQYF; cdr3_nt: TGTGCCAGCAGTCCCCGGGGGGGGGCGCGGAACGAGCAGTACTTC
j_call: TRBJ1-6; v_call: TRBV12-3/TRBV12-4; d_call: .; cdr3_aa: CASSLQWNSPLHF; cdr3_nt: TGTGCCAGCAGTCTTCAATGGAATTCACCCCTCCACTTT
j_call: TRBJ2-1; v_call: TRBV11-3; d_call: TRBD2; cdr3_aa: CASSLGVAGEGNEQFF; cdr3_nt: TGTGCCAGCAGCTTAGGAGTGGCGGGAGAGGGCAATGAGCAGTTCTTC
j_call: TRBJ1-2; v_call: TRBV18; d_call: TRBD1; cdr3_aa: CASSPLDRAGNYGYTF; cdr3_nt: TGTGCCAGCTCACCCCTGGACAGGGCCGGAAACTATGGCTACACCTTC
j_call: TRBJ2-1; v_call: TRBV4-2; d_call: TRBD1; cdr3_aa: CASSQLTGDNEQFF; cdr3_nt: TGTGCCAGCAGCCAACTGACAGGGGATAATGAGCAGTTCTTC
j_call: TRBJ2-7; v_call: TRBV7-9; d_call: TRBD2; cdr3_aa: CASSRTGTSGSYEQYF; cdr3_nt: TGTGCCAGCAGCCGAACCGGGACTAGCGGCTCCTACGAGCAGTACTTC
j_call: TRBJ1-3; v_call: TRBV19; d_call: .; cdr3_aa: CASSPDRYVEDTIYF; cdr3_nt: TGTGCCAGTAGTCCTGACAGATACGTAGAAGACACCATATATTTT
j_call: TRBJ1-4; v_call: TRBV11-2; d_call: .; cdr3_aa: CASTRGGPREKLFF; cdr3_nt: TGTGCCAGCACCCGCGGGGGGCCACGTGAAAAACTGTTTTTT
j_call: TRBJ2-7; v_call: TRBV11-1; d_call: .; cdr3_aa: CASTGLLSSGSYEQYF; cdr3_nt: TGTGCCAGTACGGGGCTCTTATCGTCAGGGTCCTACGAGCAGTACTTC
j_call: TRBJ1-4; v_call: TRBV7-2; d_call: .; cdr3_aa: CASSSGVKLFF; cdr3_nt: TGTGCCAGCAGCTCGGGGGTAAAACTGTTTTTT
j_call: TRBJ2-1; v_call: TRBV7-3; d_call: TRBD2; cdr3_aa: CASSLTATSEREQFF; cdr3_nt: TGTGCCAGCAGCTTAACTGCTACTAGCGAGCGTGAGCAGTTCTTC
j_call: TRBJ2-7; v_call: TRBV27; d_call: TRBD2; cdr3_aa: CACARGLANEQYF; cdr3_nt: TGTGCCTGCGCACGCGGACTAGCGAACGAGCAGTACTTC
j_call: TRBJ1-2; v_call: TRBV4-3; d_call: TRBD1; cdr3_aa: CASSQVLDRGRRLGYGYTF; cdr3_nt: TGCGCCAGCAGCCAAGTTCTGGACAGGGGGCGCCGGCTAGGCTATGGCTACACCTTC
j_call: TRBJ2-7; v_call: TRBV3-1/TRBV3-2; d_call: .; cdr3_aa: CATEWGDQCGEQYF; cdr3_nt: TGTGCCACCGAATGGGGGGACCAATGCGGCGAGCAGTACTTC
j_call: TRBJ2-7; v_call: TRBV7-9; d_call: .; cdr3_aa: CASSSSTVSYEQYF; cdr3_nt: TGTGCCAGCAGCTCTTCGACAGTCTCCTACGAGCAGTACTTC
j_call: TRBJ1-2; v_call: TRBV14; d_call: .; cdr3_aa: CASSQERLAGGYTF; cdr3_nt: TGTGCCAGCAGCCAAGAAAGGCTCGCCGGGGGCTACACCTTC
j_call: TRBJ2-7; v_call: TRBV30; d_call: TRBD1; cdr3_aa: CAWSKPGTGSYEQYF; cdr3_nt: TGTGCCTGGTCAAAGCCCGGGACAGGGTCCTACGAGCAGTACTTC